This is a list of T cell receptor beta chains from one sample in a study of cytomegalovirus exposure and HLA in healthy donors. This table comes from immunoSEQ multiplex PCR, and its TCRdb copy is limited to in-frame clones, with some not included. The sample has 200,000 or so clones; 70% to 90% are singletons. Sequenced material: PBMCs. The receptors stem from a woman between 18 and 29 years old in good health and CMV-seronegative. The CDR3 runs from the conserved cysteine through the conserved F or W. Fields, in order: CDR3 protein, CDR3 DNA, D gene, V gene, J gene, clone size. D genes are given only for firm matches. Clone sizes are given selectively: once, few, many, or a class where the clone is expanded.

CAISEGRGYTF	TGTGCCATCAGTGAGGGGCGCGGCTACACCTTC	NA	TRBV10-3	TRBJ1-2	once
CASSLRGRYVRNEQFF	TGTGCCAGCAGTTTACGCGGGAGATATGTTCGGAATGAGCAGTTCTTC	TRBD2	TRBV27	TRBJ2-1	NA
CASSLSAGVETQYF	TGTGCCAGCAGCTTATCGGCGGGAGTAGAGACCCAGTACTTC	TRBD2	TRBV11-2	TRBJ2-5	NA
CASTSDRSAKNIQYF	TGTGCCAGCACCTCCGACAGGAGTGCCAAAAACATTCAGTACTTC	NA	TRBV28	TRBJ2-4	NA
CASMSGTGSYEQYF	TGCGCCAGCATGTCCGGGACAGGGTCCTACGAGCAGTACTTC	TRBD1	TRBV5-1	TRBJ2-7	NA
CATRLGAGEADTQYF	TGTGCCACCCGATTGGGAGCGGGAGAGGCAGATACGCAGTATTTT	TRBD2	TRBV15	TRBJ2-3	NA
CASSQVHGSPYEQYF	TGTGCCAGCAGCCAAGTTCACGGGAGCCCCTACGAGCAGTACTTC	NA	TRBV14	TRBJ2-7	NA
CASSYGTGPNYGYTF	TGTGCCAGCAGTTACGGGACAGGGCCTAACTATGGCTACACCTTC	TRBD1	TRBV6-5	TRBJ1-2	NA
CASRERIAETYEQYF	TGTGCCAGCAGGGAGAGGATAGCGGAGACCTACGAGCAGTACTTC	NA	TRBV6-6	TRBJ2-7	once
CASSLGLAGVWEQFF	TGTGCCAGCAGCTTAGGGCTAGCGGGAGTTTGGGAGCAGTTCTTC	TRBD2	TRBV5-4	TRBJ2-1	NA
CASTPGRGTDTQYF	TGTGCCAGCACACCTGGGAGGGGGACAGATACGCAGTATTTT	NA	TRBV7-9	TRBJ2-3	NA
CSVTQGFANTEAFF	TGCAGCGTGACCCAGGGTTTCGCGAACACTGAAGCTTTCTTT	NA	TRBV29-1	TRBJ1-1	NA
CASSQGVAGASADTQYF	TGCGCCAGCAGCCAAGGGGTGGCAGGGGCCAGTGCAGATACGCAGTATTTT	NA	TRBV4-3	TRBJ2-3	NA
CASSPRTNTGELFF	TGTGCCAGCAGCCCTAGGACTAACACCGGGGAGCTGTTTTTT	NA	TRBV9	TRBJ2-2	NA
CASSTLGGQPQHF	TGTGCCAGTAGTACACTAGGTGGTCAGCCCCAGCATTTT	NA	TRBV19	TRBJ1-5	NA
CASSRSLAGTDTQYF	TGTGCTAGCAGCCGCAGCCTAGCGGGCACAGATACGCAGTATTTT	TRBD2	TRBV7-7	TRBJ2-3	NA
CASSWGQGAYEQYF	TGTGCCAGCAGCTGGGGACAGGGGGCCTACGAGCAGTACTTC	TRBD1	TRBV7-2	TRBJ2-7	once
CASSLGAQEAFF	TGTGCCAGCAGCTTAGGAGCACAGGAAGCTTTCTTT	NA	TRBV7-2	TRBJ1-1	NA
CASSEQNTEAFF	TGTGCCAGCAGTGAACAAAACACTGAAGCTTTCTTT	NA	TRBV2	TRBJ1-1	NA
CASSPRLVYEQYF	TGTGCCAGCAGCCCAAGACTAGTCTACGAGCAGTACTTC	NA	TRBV28	TRBJ2-7	NA
CASSAHRDTGNTIYF	TGTGCCAGCAGCGCCCACCGGGACACAGGAAACACCATATATTTT	NA	TRBV9	TRBJ1-3	NA
CSVVGVSPYEQYF	TGCAGCGTTGTAGGGGTGAGCCCCTACGAGCAGTACTTC	NA	TRBV29-1	TRBJ2-7	NA
CASSLWAGLAGTDTQYF	TGTGCCAGCAGCTTATGGGCGGGGCTAGCGGGCACAGATACGCAGTATTTT	TRBD2	TRBV7-3	TRBJ2-3	NA
CATSSSGTGLIELFF	TGTGCCACCAGCAGTTCCGGGACAGGGCTAATTGAACTGTTTTTT	TRBD1	TRBV15	TRBJ1-4	once
CASSPSGVGGEAFF	TGTGCCAGTAGTCCCTCCGGGGTCGGGGGTGAAGCTTTCTTT	NA	TRBV19	TRBJ1-1	NA
CASSSGLDYGYTF	TGTGCCAGCAGCTCAGGGTTGGACTATGGCTACACCTTC	NA	TRBV28	TRBJ1-2	once
CASSLVAPLPYGYTF	TGCGCCAGCAGCTTGGTGGCACCCTTACCTTATGGCTACACCTTC	NA	TRBV5-1	TRBJ1-2	NA
CASNRFRGQQAYEQYF	TGTGCCAGCAATCGCTTCCGGGGACAGCAGGCCTACGAGCAGTACTTC	TRBD1	TRBV2	TRBJ2-7	NA
CATSTDIHSPAFF	TGTGCCACCAGCACCGACATTCATTCACCGGCTTTCTTT	NA	TRBV15	TRBJ1-1	NA
CASSPGLAGGTGNEQFF	TGCGCCAGCAGCCCTGGACTAGCGGGAGGGACGGGTAATGAGCAGTTCTTC	TRBD2	TRBV4-1	TRBJ2-1	few
CASSFQQGEAFF	TGTGCCAGCAGTTTTCAGCAGGGAGAAGCTTTCTTT	NA	TRBV27	TRBJ1-1	NA
CASSSLLAGVDEQFF	TGTGCCAGCAGTTCGTTACTAGCGGGAGTAGATGAGCAGTTCTTC	TRBD2	TRBV7-6	TRBJ2-1	NA
CASSATSSSYNEQFF	TGTGCCAGCAGTGCGACTAGTAGCTCCTACAATGAGCAGTTCTTC	NA	TRBV6-6	TRBJ2-1	once
CSAQGDEQYF	TGCAGTGCTCAGGGGGACGAGCAGTACTTC	TRBD1	TRBV20-1	TRBJ2-7	once
CAWTVGTGVTDTQYF	TGTGCCTGGACCGTTGGGACAGGGGTAACAGATACGCAGTATTTT	TRBD1	TRBV30	TRBJ2-3	NA
CASSLAQNYGYTF	TGTGCCAGCAGCTTAGCACAGAACTATGGCTACACCTTC	NA	TRBV7-8	TRBJ1-2	NA
CSAASKETQYF	TGCAGTGCCGCCTCTAAAGAGACCCAGTACTTC	NA	TRBV20-1	TRBJ2-5	NA
CASRPSGQNYGYTF	TGTGCCAGCAGACCCTCGGGACAGAACTATGGCTACACCTTC	TRBD1	TRBV28	TRBJ1-2	NA
CASSSPGLAGNEQFF	TGTGCCAGCAGTTCGCCCGGACTAGCGGGGAATGAGCAGTTCTTC	TRBD2	TRBV6-5	TRBJ2-1	NA
CASSSYPGGHEQYF	TGTGCCAGCAGCTCCTACCCGGGAGGCCACGAGCAGTACTTC	TRBD2	TRBV5-4	TRBJ2-7	NA
CASSDRWTPRQSYEQYF	TGTGCCAGCAGTGATAGGTGGACACCGAGACAATCCTACGAGCAGTACTTC	NA	TRBV28	TRBJ2-7	NA
CASSLGLAGGTYEQYF	TGTGCCAGCAGCTTAGGACTAGCGGGAGGGACCTACGAGCAGTACTTC	TRBD2	TRBV7-2	TRBJ2-7	NA
CASSVATGSTNEKLFF	TGTGCCAGCAGCGTAGCTACAGGATCAACTAATGAAAAACTGTTTTTT	NA	TRBV9	TRBJ1-4	NA
CASSQDGQLSYEQYF	TGCGCCAGCAGCCAAGATGGACAGCTCTCCTACGAGCAGTACTTC	NA	TRBV4-1	TRBJ2-7	NA
CSVDYRQGPGLAGGPQETQYF	TGCAGCGTCGATTATCGCCAAGGGCCGGGACTAGCGGGAGGGCCCCAAGAGACCCAGTACTTC	TRBD2	TRBV29-1	TRBJ2-5	once
CASSPLAKNIQYF	TGTGCCAGCAGCCCTCTAGCCAAAAACATTCAGTACTTC	NA	TRBV6-5	TRBJ2-4	NA
CASSLSGAETQYF	TGTGCCAGCAGTTTATCGGGAGCAGAGACCCAGTACTTC	NA	TRBV27	TRBJ2-5	NA
CAGSDSPTNEKLFF	TGTGCCGGATCGGACAGTCCAACTAATGAAAAACTGTTTTTT	NA	TRBV30	TRBJ1-4	NA
CASSIVPGHHTEAFF	TGTGCCAGTAGTATCGTACCGGGACACCACACTGAAGCTTTCTTT	NA	TRBV19	TRBJ1-1	NA
CASSFELAETYEQYF	TGTGCCAGTAGTTTTGAACTAGCGGAGACCTACGAGCAGTACTTC	TRBD2	TRBV19	TRBJ2-7	NA
CASNPGGKGRGYTF	TGTGCCAGTAATCCGGGAGGGAAGGGCCGGGGCTACACCTTC	NA	TRBV19	TRBJ1-2	NA
CASSFTSGRTSTDTQYF	TGTGCCAGCAGTTTTACTAGCGGGAGAACTAGCACAGATACGCAGTATTTT	TRBD2	TRBV28	TRBJ2-3	NA
CASSVSLAGPYTGELFF	TGCGCCAGCAGCGTCTCCCTAGCGGGTCCTTACACCGGGGAGCTGTTTTTT	TRBD2	TRBV5-1	TRBJ2-2	NA
CASGLETSGARNTGELFF	TGTGCCAGCGGTCTCGAGACTAGCGGGGCCCGTAACACCGGGGAGCTGTTTTTT	TRBD2	TRBV2	TRBJ2-2	once
CASSQAGPRDEQFF	TGCGCCAGCAGCCAAGCCGGGCCGCGGGATGAGCAGTTCTTC	NA	TRBV4-3	TRBJ2-1	NA
CASSDSSGPLWRETQYF	TGTGCCAGCAGTGATTCCAGCGGACCCCTGTGGCGGGAGACCCAGTACTTC	NA	TRBV6-1	TRBJ2-5	NA
CASSPDNTGNTIYF	TGTGCCAGCAGCCCAGATAATACGGGAAACACCATATATTTT	NA	TRBV7-9	TRBJ1-3	few
CASSFPINFDSQETQYF	TGTGCCAGCAGTTTTCCCATCAATTTTGACAGCCAAGAGACCCAGTACTTC	NA	TRBV28	TRBJ2-5	once
CASSLSNRDTGELFF	TGTGCCAGCAGCTTATCCAACAGGGACACCGGGGAGCTGTTTTTT	NA	TRBV5-4	TRBJ2-2	NA
CASSLLQGAGTEAFF	TGTGCCAGCAGTTTATTGCAGGGCGCGGGGACTGAAGCTTTCTTT	NA	TRBV28	TRBJ1-1	NA